The rows below give T cell receptor beta chains drawn from one sample of a study of cytomegalovirus exposure and HLA in healthy donors. Some clones are missing from TCRdb's copy, which holds only in-frame ones; the method was immunoSEQ multiplex PCR. The sample lists about 200,000 clones, roughly 90% occurring once. Material: PBMCs. The receptors were gathered from a woman in her 30s in good health and CMV-seronegative. The CDR3 runs from the conserved cysteine through the conserved F or W. The D gene is left open where the match is weak. Not all rows give a size; the values are once, few, many and, for expanded clones, a class.

TRBD2 TRBJ2-1 TRBV25-1 . CASSNSGSVSYNEQFF
TRBD2 TRBJ2-5 TRBV13 . CASSQLAEETQYF
. TRBJ2-7 TRBV27 . CASSFNGGGNEQYF
. TRBJ1-3 TRBV28 . CASSPFRGLGNTIYF
. TRBJ2-7 TRBV28 . CASSPTRAPYEQYF
. TRBJ2-1 TRBV18 . CASSPLRTGAWEQFF
. TRBJ2-5 TRBV6-1 . CASSGPSGLLETQYF
. TRBJ1-1 TRBV28 once CASSIPTGLNTEAFF
. TRBJ1-6 TRBV6-5 . CASSYSTDSYNSPLHF
. TRBJ1-1 TRBV5-1 . CASSSPDTEAFF
TRBD2 TRBJ2-5 TRBV4-2 . CASSPPRGGGETQYF
. TRBJ1-2 TRBV2 . CASSDAVMTAHFNYGYTF
. TRBJ2-1 TRBV28 . CASSPPGYNEQFF
. TRBJ2-5 TRBV30 . CAWSPRPQGTQYF
TRBD2 TRBJ2-3 TRBV27 . CASSPMGLATDTQYF
TRBD1 TRBJ2-7 TRBV19 once CASSIRGQDEQYF
. TRBJ1-5 TRBV27 . CASSLGGGSQPQHF
TRBD1 TRBJ1-1 TRBV28 . CASSLGTGGATEAFF
TRBD2 TRBJ2-4 TRBV29-1 . CSVEGLAGDGNIQYF
. TRBJ2-3 TRBV18 few CASSSGHPLGVPQYF
TRBD1 TRBJ1-5 TRBV27 . CASSPWAGGPQPQHF
. TRBJ2-1 TRBV19 . CASSMGLLPNNEQFF
. TRBJ1-1 TRBV7-8 . CASSYRRRGATEAFF
. TRBJ2-7 TRBV15 . CATSRDAGVGHTYEQYF
. TRBJ1-1 TRBV7-3 . CASSSGRQGYTEAFF
TRBD1 TRBJ2-6 TRBV28 once CASSLGGQGANVLTF
. TRBJ1-2 TRBV7-9 few CASSYGPGRRYGYTF